A single sample is the source of the 3 T cell receptor beta chains below, sequenced in a study of early T cells in non-severe SARS-CoV-2 infection. TCRdb re-analysed the 5' RACE reads in MiXCR, keeping a single row per CDR3 protein. The sample holds 55,000 to 65,000 distinct CDR3 sequences, about 12% seen once. Source material: whole blood. Every receptor here comes from an adult who was a healthcare worker with PCR-confirmed SARS-CoV-2 infection or an uninfected control (not recorded which).

This clonotype occurred many times. The chain links TRBV6-2 or TRBV6-3 to TRBJ2-6; a weak D match, TRBD2 (5 bases). Germline CDR1 and CDR2: MNHEY and SVGEGT. The CDR3 covers 13 residues. With 8 bases removed from V and 0 bases from J, the gap between germline ends came to 5 bases. CDR3 in amino acids: CASGSSGANVLTF. The DNA for the CDR3 is TGTGCCAGCGGGAGCTCTGGGGCCAACGTCCTGACTTTC.

There are many counts of this clonotype. The chain recombines TRBV5-1 with TRBJ2-7; perhaps TRBD1 as D (5 bases). V was cut by 2 bases and J by 0 bases, with 15 bases left in between. CDR1 is SGHRS, CDR2 YFSETQ, per germline. The CDR3 spans 16 residues. CDR3 coding DNA: TGCGCCAGCAGCTTACTGACCCACAGGAGCTCCTACGAGCAGTACTTC. It is translated as CASSLLTHRSSYEQYF. The full variable domain, rest sourced from reference TRBV5-1 and TRBJ2-7, is KAGVTQTPRYLIKTRGQQVTLSCSPISGHRSVSWYQQTPGQGLQFLFEYFSETQRNKGNFPGRFSGRQFSNSRSEMNVSTLELGDSALYLCASSLLTHRSSYEQYFGPGTRLTVT.

The V call is TRBV5-1, the J call TRBJ1-4; TRBD1 might be the D (6 bases). CDR1 SGHRS and CDR2 YFSETQ come from the germline V gene. Trimming took off 2 bases at V and 4 bases at J, with 15 bases between the two ends. The CDR3 loop spans 16 amino acids. The CDR3 DNA follows: TGCGCCAGCAGCTTAGCCACTGGAGGGGGTAATGAAAAACTGTTTTTT. Translation gives CASSLATGGGNEKLFF.